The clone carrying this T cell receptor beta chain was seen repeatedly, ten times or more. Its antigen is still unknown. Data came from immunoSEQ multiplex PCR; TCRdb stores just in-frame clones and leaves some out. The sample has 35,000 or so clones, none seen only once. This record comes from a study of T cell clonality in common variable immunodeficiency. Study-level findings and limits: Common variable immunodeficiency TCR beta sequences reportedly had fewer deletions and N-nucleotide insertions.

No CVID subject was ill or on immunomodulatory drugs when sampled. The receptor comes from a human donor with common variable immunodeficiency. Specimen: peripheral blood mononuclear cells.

CDR3 loop: CAWSSGDGNTIYF. The sequenced part of the CDR3 DNA is TGTGCCTGGAGTTCAGGGGACGGAAACACC. The chain combines TRBV30 with TRBJ1-3, with a tentative D call TRBD1 (6 bases). The read ends 3 residues shy of where the CDR3 ends; the end is completed using the germline J gene. The CDR3 is 13 amino acids. Deletions cut 2 bases from V and 4 bases from J, with 9 bases between. The germline CDR1 and CDR2 sequences are GTSNPN and SVGIG (reference sequence).